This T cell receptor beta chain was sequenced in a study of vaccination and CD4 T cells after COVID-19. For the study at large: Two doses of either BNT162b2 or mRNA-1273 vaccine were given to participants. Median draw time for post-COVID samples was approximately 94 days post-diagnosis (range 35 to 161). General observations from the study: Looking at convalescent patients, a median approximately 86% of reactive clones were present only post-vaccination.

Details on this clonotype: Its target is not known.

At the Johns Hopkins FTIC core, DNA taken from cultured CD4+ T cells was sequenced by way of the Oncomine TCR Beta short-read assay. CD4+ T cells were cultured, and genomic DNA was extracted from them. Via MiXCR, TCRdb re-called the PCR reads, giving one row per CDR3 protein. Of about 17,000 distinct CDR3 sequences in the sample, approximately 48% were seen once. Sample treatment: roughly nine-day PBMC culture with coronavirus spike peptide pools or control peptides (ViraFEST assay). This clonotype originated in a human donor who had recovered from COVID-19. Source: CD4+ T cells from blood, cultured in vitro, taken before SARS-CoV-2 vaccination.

As DNA, the CDR3 is TGTGCCAGCAGCTCGCGGGGAGCGGCGGATACTCATACGCAGTATTTT. Protein: CASSSRGAADTHTQYF. The chain has TRBV7-2 and TRBJ2-3; possible D gene TRBD2, 6 bases. Germline values: CDR1 SGHTA, CDR2 FQGNSA. This CDR3 region has 16 residues. Trimming pared 4 bases from V and 7 bases from J, leaving 21 bases between. The full variable domain, completed using reference TRBV7-2 and TRBJ2-3, is GAGVSQSPSNKVTEKGKDVELRCDPISGHTALYWYRQSLGQGLEFLIYFQGNSAPDKSGLPSDRFSAERTGGSVSTLTIQRTQQEDSAVYLCASSSRGAADTHTQYFGPGTRLTVL.